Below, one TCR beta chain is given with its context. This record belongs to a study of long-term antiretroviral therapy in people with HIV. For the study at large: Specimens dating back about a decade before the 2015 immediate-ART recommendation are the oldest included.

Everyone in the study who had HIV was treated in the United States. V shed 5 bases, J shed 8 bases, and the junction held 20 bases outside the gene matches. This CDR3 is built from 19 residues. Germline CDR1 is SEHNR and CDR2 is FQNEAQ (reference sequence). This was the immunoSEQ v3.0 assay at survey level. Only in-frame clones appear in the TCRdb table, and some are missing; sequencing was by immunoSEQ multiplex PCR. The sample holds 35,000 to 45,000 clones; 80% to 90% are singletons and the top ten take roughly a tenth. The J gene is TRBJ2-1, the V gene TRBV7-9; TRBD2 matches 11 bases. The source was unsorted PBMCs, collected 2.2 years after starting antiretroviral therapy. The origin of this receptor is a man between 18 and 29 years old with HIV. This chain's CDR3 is CASSDLLRVSGRAEDEQFF. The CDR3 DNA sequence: TGTGCCAGCAGCGATCTCCTCCGTGTTAGCGGGAGGGCCGAAGATGAGCAGTTCTTC. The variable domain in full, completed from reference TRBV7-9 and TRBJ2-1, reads DTGVSQNPRHKITKRGQNVTFRCDPISEHNRLYWYRQTLGQGPEFLTYFQNEAQLEKSRLLSDRFSAERPKGSFSTLEIQRTEQGDSAMYLCASSDLLRVSGRAEDEQFFGPGTRLTVL.